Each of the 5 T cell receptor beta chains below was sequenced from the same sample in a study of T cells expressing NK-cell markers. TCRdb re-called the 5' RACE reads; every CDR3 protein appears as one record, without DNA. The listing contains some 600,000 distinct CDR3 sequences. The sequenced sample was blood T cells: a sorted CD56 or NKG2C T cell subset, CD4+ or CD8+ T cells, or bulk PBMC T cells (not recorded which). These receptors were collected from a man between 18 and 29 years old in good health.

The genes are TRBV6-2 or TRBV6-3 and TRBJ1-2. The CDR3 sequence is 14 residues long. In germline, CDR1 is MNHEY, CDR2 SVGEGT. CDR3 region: CASSDLVTRNGYTF.

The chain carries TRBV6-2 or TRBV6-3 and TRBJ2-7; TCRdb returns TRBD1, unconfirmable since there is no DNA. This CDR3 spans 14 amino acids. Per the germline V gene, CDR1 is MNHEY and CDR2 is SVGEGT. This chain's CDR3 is CAHGETGSVSEQYF.

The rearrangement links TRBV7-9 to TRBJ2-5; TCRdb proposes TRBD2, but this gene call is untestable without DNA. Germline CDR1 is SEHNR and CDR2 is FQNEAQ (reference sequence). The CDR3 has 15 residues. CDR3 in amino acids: CASSPGLAWWETQYF.

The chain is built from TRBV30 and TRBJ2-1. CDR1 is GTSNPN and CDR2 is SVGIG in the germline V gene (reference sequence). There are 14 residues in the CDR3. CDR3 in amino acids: CAWNGQGITNEQFF.

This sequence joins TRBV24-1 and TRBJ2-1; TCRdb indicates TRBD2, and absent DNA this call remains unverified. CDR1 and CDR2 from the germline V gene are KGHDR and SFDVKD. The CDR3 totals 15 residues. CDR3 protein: CATSRGLAGSAEQFF.